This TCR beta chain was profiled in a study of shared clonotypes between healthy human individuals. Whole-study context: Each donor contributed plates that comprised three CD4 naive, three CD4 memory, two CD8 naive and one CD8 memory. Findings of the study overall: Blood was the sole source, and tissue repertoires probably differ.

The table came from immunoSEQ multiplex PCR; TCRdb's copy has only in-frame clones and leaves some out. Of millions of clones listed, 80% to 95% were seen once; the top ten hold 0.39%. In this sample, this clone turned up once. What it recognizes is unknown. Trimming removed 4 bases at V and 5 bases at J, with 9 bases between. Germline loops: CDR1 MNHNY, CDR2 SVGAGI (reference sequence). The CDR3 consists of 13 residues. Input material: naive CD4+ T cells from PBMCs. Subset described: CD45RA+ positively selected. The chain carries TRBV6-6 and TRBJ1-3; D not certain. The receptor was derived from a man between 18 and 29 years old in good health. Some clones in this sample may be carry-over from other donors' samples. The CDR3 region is CASSSPDRNTIYF. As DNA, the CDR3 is TGTGCCAGCAGTTCCCCGGACCGAAACACCATATATTTT.